The 14 T cell receptor beta chains below all came from one sample that was sequenced in a study of cytomegalovirus exposure and HLA in healthy donors. PCR was performed using 60 Vbeta and 13 Jbeta primers. TCRdb's copy holds only in-frame clones and misses some; the assay was immunoSEQ multiplex PCR. The sample contains 110,000 to 150,000 clones, roughly four fifths of which appear only once. The sequencing input was PBMCs. These TCRs come from a woman in her forties or fifties in good health and CMV-seronegative.

The chain combines TRBV1 with TRBJ1-6; whether TRBD1, the table's D call, matches the DNA was not checked. TRBV1 is listed as a pseudogene. The CDR3 has 19 residues. CDR3 coding DNA: TGCACCAGCAGCCAACCCCGGGACAGGGGGCGGTTGTTCGATTGGGCCCTCCACTTT. Protein: CTSSQPRDRGRLFDWALHF.

The V call is TRBV6-5, the J call TRBJ1-4, with D possibly being TRBD1 (6 bases). V was cut by 5 bases and J by 8 bases, with 18 bases left in between. This CDR3 is 15 amino acids long. CDR1 is MNHEY and CDR2 is SVGAGI in the germline V gene. The CDR3 DNA sequence: TGTGCCAGCAGTCCGGTCTCCGGGACAAGGGAAAAACTGTTTTTT. It specifies CASSPVSGTREKLFF.

In the case of this clone: At one end, the junction sequence differs from germline, possibly due to a read error. The gene calls are TRBV27 and TRBJ2-7, with D tentatively TRBD2 (6 bases). This CDR3 is 15 amino acids long. Germline V gene sequence: CDR1 MNHEY, CDR2 SMNVEV (reference sequence). The CDR3 protein is CTSTIRAGPSYEQYF. Written as DNA, the CDR3 is TGTACCAGCACCATAAGGGCGGGGCCTTCCTACGAGCAGTACTTC.

The chain employs TRBV5-1 and TRBJ2-3; TRBD1 might be the D (5 bases). The CDR3 contains 13 residues. Trimming stripped 2 bases from V and 5 bases from J, with 9 bases between. Germline V CDR1 and CDR2: SGHRS, YFSETQ. In nucleotides, the CDR3 is TGCGCCAGCAGCTTCAGTCAGGGAGATACGCAGTATTTT. Its protein is CASSFSQGDTQYF.

The V gene is TRBV18, the J gene TRBJ2-7, with D perhaps TRBD2 (6 bases). Germline assignment: CDR1 KGHSH and CDR2 LQKENI. Trimming took off 2 bases at V and 1 base at J, with 9 bases between the two ends. This CDR3 spans 14 amino acids. The DNA of the CDR3 is TGTGCCAGCTCACCAGGACGGGGGTCCTACGAGCAGTACTTC. Its protein product is CASSPGRGSYEQYF.

V gene TRBV19 combines with J gene TRBJ1-2; 7 bases align to TRBD1. V dropped 4 bases and J dropped 2; count of bases not matched to a gene: 13. Germline V gene sequence: CDR1 LNHDA, CDR2 SQIVND (reference sequence). This CDR3 comprises 17 residues. The CDR3, as DNA: TGTGCCAGTAGTAAACCCCGTACTGGACAGGAGAACTATGGCTACACCTTC. Encoded protein: CASSKPRTGQENYGYTF.

V gene TRBV10-3 combines with J gene TRBJ2-5, with TRBD2 identical over 7 bases. CDR1 is ENHRY and CDR2 is SYGVKD in the germline V gene. The V segment lost 8 bases and the J segment 5 bases; nucleotides outside the gene matches: 8. CDR3 size: 13 residues. The CDR3 spells CAIWEGEGETQYF. The DNA of the CDR3 is TGTGCCATCTGGGAAGGGGAGGGGGAGACCCAGTACTTC.

This chain connects TRBV7-9 to TRBJ2-2; D ambiguous. V was clipped by 5 bases and J by 5 bases, with 6 bases between them. The length of the CDR3 is 12 residues. Per germline, CDR1 SEHNR and CDR2 FQNEAQ (reference sequence). CDR3 DNA sequence: TGTGCCAGCAGCCCGGAGACCGGGGAGCTGTTTTTT. Protein sequence: CASSPETGELFF. Variable domain in full (rest from reference TRBV7-9 and TRBJ2-2): DTGVSQNPRHKITKRGQNVTFRCDPISEHNRLYWYRQTLGQGPEFLTYFQNEAQLEKSRLLSDRFSAERPKGSFSTLEIQRTEQGDSAMYLCASSPETGELFFGEGSRLTVL.

V and J are TRBV6-5 and TRBJ2-5; D may be TRBD2 (5 bases). The DNA end lines up better with TRBJ2-7; the J call may be wrong. Germline CDR1 and CDR2: MNHEY and SVGAGI. The CDR3 sequence is 15 residues long. CDR3 loop: CASSYSPGSSYEQYF. The CDR3, as DNA: TGTGCCAGCAGTTACTCTCCGGGGTCCTCCTACGAGCAGTACTTC.

Only one count was recorded for this clone. The rearrangement links TRBV27 to TRBJ1-2; tentatively, D is TRBD1 (6 bases). Germline values: CDR1 MNHEY, CDR2 SMNVEV (reference sequence). The CDR3 runs 13 residues. The V gene lost 6 bases and the J gene lost 4 bases, with 12 bases spanning the gap. For the CDR3, the DNA is TGTGCCAGCAGAGCAGGGGTCGGCTATGGCTACACCTTC. Its protein product is CASRAGVGYGYTF.

The V call is TRBV2, the J call TRBJ1-1; D ambiguous. CDR1 SNHLY and CDR2 FYNNEI come from the germline V gene. V lost 4 bases and J 1 base, leaving 10 bases between the germline ends. The CDR3 runs to 14 residues. The CDR3 loop is CASSAERENTEAFF. The CDR3 DNA is TGTGCCAGCAGTGCAGAGAGGGAGAACACTGAAGCTTTCTTT.

This clone has a handful of counts. The V gene is TRBV29-1, the J gene TRBJ1-2, with a weak D call TRBD1 (5 bases). CDR1 is SQVTM and CDR2 is ANQGSEA in the germline V gene. The CDR3 has 12 residues. The ends were cut back, 5 bases at V and 2 bases at J, with 9 bases in the middle. CDR3 sequence reads: CSVSGGNYGYTF. In nucleotides, the CDR3 is TGCAGCGTTTCCGGGGGGAACTATGGCTACACCTTC.

The V call is TRBV10-1, the J call TRBJ2-2; 7 bases fit TRBD1. The CDR3 has 14 amino acids. V shed 3 bases and J 4 bases; nucleotides not matched to a gene: 2. CDR1 is WNHNN, CDR2 SYGVQD, per germline (reference sequence). The chain's CDR3 is CASSEQGSTGELFF. CDR3 nucleotide sequence: TGCGCCAGCAGTGAACAGGGGAGCACCGGGGAGCTGTTTTTT.

This chain uses TRBV7-9 with TRBJ2-7; D not certain. V was cut by 5 bases and J by 5 bases, with 19 bases left in between. The CDR3 runs to 15 residues. Germline V gives CDR1 SEHNR, CDR2 FQNEAQ (reference sequence). CDR3 amino acids: CASSLDGSQRNEQYF. In nucleotides, the CDR3 is TGTGCCAGCAGCCTCGACGGTTCGCAGCGTAACGAGCAGTACTTC.